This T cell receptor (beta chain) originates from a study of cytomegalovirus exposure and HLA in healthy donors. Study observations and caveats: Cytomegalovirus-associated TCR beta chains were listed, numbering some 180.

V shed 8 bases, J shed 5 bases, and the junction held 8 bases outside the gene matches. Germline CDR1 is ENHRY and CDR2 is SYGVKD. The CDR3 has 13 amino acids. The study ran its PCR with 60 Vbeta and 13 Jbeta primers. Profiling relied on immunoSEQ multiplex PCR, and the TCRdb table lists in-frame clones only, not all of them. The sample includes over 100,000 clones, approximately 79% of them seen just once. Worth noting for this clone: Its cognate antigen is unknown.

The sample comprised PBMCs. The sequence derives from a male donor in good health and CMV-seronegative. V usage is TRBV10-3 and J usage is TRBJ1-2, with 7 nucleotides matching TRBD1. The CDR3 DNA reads TGTGCCATCTCGGAGGGGGCAAGGTATGGCTACACCTTC. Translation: CAISEGARYGYTF.